The rows below give T cell receptor beta chains drawn from one sample of a study of T-cell reconstitution after alpha-beta-depleted transplantation in children. TCRdb called the PCR reads again in MiXCR, with one record for every CDR3 protein. The sample carries roughly 100,000 distinct CDR3 sequences, 4.5% to 7.5% recorded once. Sequencing was performed on PBMCs, mostly from graft donor cells, taken 60 days after TCRalphabeta/CD19-depleted stem cell transplant. The source is a female patient under 10 years old who had a stem cell transplant for Fanconi anemia, so the T cells may come from the graft donor. CDR3s include the opening cysteine and the closing phenylalanine or tryptophan. The order of the fields is D gene, clone size, V gene, J gene, CDR3 protein, CDR3 DNA. The D gene is left open where the match is weak. Expanded clones are given a class, and other clones once, few, many or no size at all.

>TRBD2|many|TRBV10-3|TRBJ2-3
CAIRLAGSTDTQYF
TGTGCCATCAGACTAGCGGGGAGCACAGATACGCAGTATTTT
>TRBD1|many|TRBV5-1|TRBJ2-7
CASSLGQGGYEQYF
TGCGCCAGCAGCTTGGGACAGGGGGGTTACGAGCAGTACTTC
>NA|few|TRBV6-1|TRBJ2-3
CASSEDFWEEWSTSTDTQYF
TGTGCCAGCAGTGAAGATTTTTGGGAGGAGTGGTCTACTAGCACAGATACGCAGTATTTT
>NA|few|TRBV12-3/TRBV12-4|TRBJ2-7
CTSSFGRSITHITYEQYF
TGTACCAGCAGTTTCGGACGCTCCATAACCCACATAACCTACGAGCAGTACTTC
>NA|NA|TRBV5-6|TRBJ2-3
CASGGRGGAEDTQYF
TGTGCCAGCGGCGGTAGGGGGGGGGCCGAAGATACGCAGTATTTT
>TRBD1|NA|TRBV20-1|TRBJ2-7
CSVDRGFSYEQYF
TGCAGTGTTGACAGGGGGTTTAGCTACGAGCAGTACTTC
>TRBD1|few|TRBV7-2|TRBJ2-5
CASSSNGQVQETQYF
TGTGCCAGCAGCTCTAATGGACAGGTTCAAGAGACCCAGTACTTC
>NA|NA|TRBV15|TRBJ2-2
CATSRDYGEAGELFF
TGTGCCACCAGCAGAGATTATGGAGAGGCCGGGGAGCTGTTTTTT
>TRBD2|NA|TRBV6-1|TRBJ2-1
CAIASGTRVYNEQFF
TGTGCCATCGCTAGCGGGACCCGCGTCTACAATGAGCAGTTCTTC
>NA|many|TRBV3-1|TRBJ2-2
CASSHPGANTGELFF
TGTGCCAGCAGCCACCCCGGCGCGAACACCGGGGAGCTGTTTTTT
>NA|many|TRBV3-1|TRBJ2-7
CASSQVLNYRTRYEQYF
TGTGCCAGCAGCCAAGTCCTCAATTACCGGACCAGATACGAGCAGTACTTC
>TRBD1|many|TRBV28|TRBJ1-1
CASRSDRGTGEAFF
TGTGCCAGCAGGTCTGACAGGGGCACGGGTGAAGCTTTCTTT
>TRBD1|many|TRBV10-3|TRBJ2-1
CAISESGRGQYNEQFF
TGTGCCATCAGTGAATCGGGCAGGGGGCAATACAATGAGCAGTTCTTC
>NA|many|TRBV12-3/TRBV12-4|TRBJ1-1
CASSLRMNTEAFF
TGTGCCAGCAGTTTACGGATGAACACTGAAGCTTTCTTT
>NA|few|TRBV20-1|TRBJ1-2
CSGSPGHYGYTF
TGCAGTGGAAGTCCGGGTCACTATGGCTACACCTTC
>NA|many|TRBV20-1|TRBJ2-5
CSADRYQETQYF
TGCAGTGCTGACAGGTACCAAGAGACCCAGTACTTC
>TRBD2|few|TRBV2|TRBJ2-7
CASTFWTSGRVSEQYF
TGTGCCAGCACCTTCTGGACTAGCGGGAGAGTATCCGAGCAGTACTTC
>NA|many|TRBV3-1|TRBJ2-5
CASSQAFRTPAETQYF
TGTGCCAGCAGCCAAGCCTTCCGGACCCCGGCGGAGACCCAGTACTTC
>NA|many|TRBV20-1|TRBJ2-1
CSARQGTYNEQFF
TGCAGTGCTAGACAAGGGACCTACAATGAGCAGTTCTTC
>NA|many|TRBV29-1|TRBJ2-1
CSVVGDTWDYNEQFF
TGCAGCGTTGTGGGTGACACCTGGGACTACAATGAGCAGTTCTTC
>TRBD2|NA|TRBV3-1|TRBJ2-7
CASSQDRTSGYEQYF
TGTGCCAGCAGCCAAGATAGGACTAGCGGCTACGAGCAGTACTTC
>TRBD2|many|TRBV7-2|TRBJ2-3
CASSPLAGSTDTQYF
TGTGCCAGCAGCCCACTAGCGGGAAGCACAGATACGCAGTATTTT